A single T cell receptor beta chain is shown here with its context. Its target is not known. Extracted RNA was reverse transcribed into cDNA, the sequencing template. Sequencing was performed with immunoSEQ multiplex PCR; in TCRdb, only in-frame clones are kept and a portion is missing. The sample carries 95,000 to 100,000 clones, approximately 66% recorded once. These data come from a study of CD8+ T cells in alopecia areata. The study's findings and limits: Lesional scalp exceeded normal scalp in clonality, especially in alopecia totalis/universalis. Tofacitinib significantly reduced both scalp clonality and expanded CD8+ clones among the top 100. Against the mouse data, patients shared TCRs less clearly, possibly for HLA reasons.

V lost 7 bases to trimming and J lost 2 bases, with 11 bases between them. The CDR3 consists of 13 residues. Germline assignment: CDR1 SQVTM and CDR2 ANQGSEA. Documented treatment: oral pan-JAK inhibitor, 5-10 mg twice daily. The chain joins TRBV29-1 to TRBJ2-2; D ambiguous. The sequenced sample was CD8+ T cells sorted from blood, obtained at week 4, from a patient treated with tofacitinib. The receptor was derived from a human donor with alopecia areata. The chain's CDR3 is CSAQSPNTGELFF. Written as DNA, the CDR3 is TGCAGCGCCCAAAGCCCTAACACCGGGGAGCTGTTTTTT.